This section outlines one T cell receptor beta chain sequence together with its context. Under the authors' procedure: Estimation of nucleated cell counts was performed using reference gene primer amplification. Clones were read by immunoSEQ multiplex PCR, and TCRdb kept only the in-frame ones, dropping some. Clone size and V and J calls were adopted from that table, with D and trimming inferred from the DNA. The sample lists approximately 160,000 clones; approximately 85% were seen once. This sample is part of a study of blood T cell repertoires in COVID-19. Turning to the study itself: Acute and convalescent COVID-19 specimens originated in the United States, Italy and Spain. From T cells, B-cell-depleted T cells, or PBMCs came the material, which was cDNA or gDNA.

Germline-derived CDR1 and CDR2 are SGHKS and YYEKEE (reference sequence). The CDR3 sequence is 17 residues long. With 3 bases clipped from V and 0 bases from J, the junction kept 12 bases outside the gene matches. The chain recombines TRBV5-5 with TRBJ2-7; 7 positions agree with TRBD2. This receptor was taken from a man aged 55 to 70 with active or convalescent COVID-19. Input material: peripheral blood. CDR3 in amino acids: CASSSRLASLSSYEQYF. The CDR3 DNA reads TGTGCCAGCAGCTCCAGACTAGCTTCTCTCAGCTCCTACGAGCAGTACTTC. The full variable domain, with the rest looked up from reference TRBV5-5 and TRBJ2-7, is DAGVTQSPTHLIKTRGQQVTLRCSPISGHKSVSWYQQVLGQGPQFIFQYYEKEERGRGNFPDRFSARQFPNYSSELNVNALLLGDSALYLCASSSRLASLSSYEQYFGPGTRLTVT.